The source of this T cell receptor (beta chain) is a study of blood T cell repertoires in COVID-19. Study at large: The United States, Italy and Spain supplied acute and convalescent COVID-19 samples.

This clone was counted only a few times. In the authors' methods: Scientists estimated how many nucleated cells there were by amplifying reference gene primers. Measured with immunoSEQ multiplex PCR; TCRdb has only the in-frame clones, and not every one. Clone size and V and J calls were adopted from that table, with D and trimming inferred from the DNA. Of roughly 260,000 clones in the sample, more than 70% were seen once. The sequencing input was peripheral blood. This TCR was recovered from a woman aged 50 to 65 with acute or convalescent COVID-19.

CDR3 sequence reads: CASSLRTGRVDGTDTQYF. Written as DNA, the CDR3 is TGTGCCAGCAGCTTACGCACAGGGCGGGTGGATGGCACAGATACGCAGTATTTT. V usage is TRBV7-3 and J usage is TRBJ2-3, with D maybe TRBD1 (6 bases). The V gene's germline CDR1 is SGHTA and CDR2 FQGTGA. The CDR3 runs to 18 residues. Trimming stripped 2 bases from V and 1 base from J, with 19 bases between.